These 27 T cell receptor beta chains originate from one sample sequenced in a study of cytomegalovirus exposure and HLA in healthy donors. TCRdb's copy holds only in-frame clones and misses some; the assay was immunoSEQ multiplex PCR. The sample lists 150,000 to 200,000 clones; roughly 77% were seen once. The specimen was PBMCs. These receptors originate from a woman under 40 in good health and CMV-seronegative.

The chain couples TRBV10-1 to TRBJ1-1; 8 bases fit TRBD1. The CDR3 contains 15 residues. The ends lost 3 bases at V and 3 bases at J; junction bases unmatched: 6. Germline values: CDR1 WNHNN, CDR2 SYGVQD (reference sequence). The CDR3 is CASSETGRGHTEAFF. The CDR3 DNA reads TGCGCCAGCAGTGAAACGGGCAGGGGGCACACTGAAGCTTTCTTT.

The gene calls are TRBV4-1 and TRBJ1-2; 8 bases fit TRBD1. V shed 1 base, J shed 3 bases, and the junction held 10 bases outside the gene matches. The CDR3 is made up of 17 amino acids. The germline V gene encodes CDR1 MGHRA and CDR2 YSYEKL. CDR3 DNA: TGCGCCAGCAGCCAAGTTTTAGGACAGGGCCGGGACTATGGCTACACCTTC. It yields the protein CASSQVLGQGRDYGYTF.

Written as DNA, the CDR3 is TGTGCCAGCTCACCACAAGGGACAGGGGGCCCAACTAATGAAAAACTGTTTTTT. This encodes CASSPQGTGGPTNEKLFF. J is TRBJ1-4 and V is TRBV18, with 12 bases identical to TRBD1. The trim removed 1 base at V and 0 bases at J, leaving 3 bases unmatched. The CDR3 has 18 residues. The germline V gene encodes CDR1 KGHSH and CDR2 LQKENI.

The chain combines TRBV7-9 with TRBJ2-2, with 10 bases that match TRBD2. CDR3 length: 16 residues. The germline gives CDR1 SEHNR, CDR2 FQNEAQ (reference sequence). The ends lost 4 bases at V and 1 base at J; junction bases unmatched: 3. CDR3 in DNA: TGTGCCAGCAGCTCTCGGACTAGCGGGAACACCGGGGAGCTGTTTTTT. It yields the protein CASSSRTSGNTGELFF.

This rearrangement joins TRBV5-6 to TRBJ2-2, with TRBD2 matching 7 bases. This CDR3 is built from 18 residues. The germline CDR1 and CDR2 sequences are SGHDT and YYEEEE. Germline trimming cut 1 base from V and 5 bases from J; bases unmatched to any gene: 14. CDR3 nucleotide sequence: TGTGCCAGCAGCTTGCGGCTCCTTCGGCTAGCGGAAACCGGGGAGCTGTTTTTT. This codes for CASSLRLLRLAETGELFF.

The V and J genes are TRBV7-2 and TRBJ1-2; the D gene is possibly TRBD1 (6 bases). V lost 2 bases and J lost 2, with 12 bases in between. The CDR3 contains 15 residues. Germline CDR1 is SGHTA and CDR2 is FQGNSA. CDR3 nucleotides: TGTGCCAGCAGCTTACCGCCCAGGGGCAACTATGGCTACACCTTC. It translates to CASSLPPRGNYGYTF.

The chain recombines TRBV18 with TRBJ2-7; no reliable D call. V lost 0 bases and J 7 bases, leaving 13 bases between the germline ends. There are 14 residues in the CDR3. Per germline, CDR1 KGHSH and CDR2 LQKENI. The CDR3 nucleotides are TGTGCCAGCTCACCACCATCAATAGCTGGGGAGCAGTACTTC. The encoded protein is CASSPPSIAGEQYF.

J is TRBJ1-1 and V is TRBV5-6, with 9 bases fitting TRBD1. Germline-derived CDR1 and CDR2 are SGHDT and YYEEEE. CDR3 length equals 15 residues. J was trimmed by 0 bases and V by 5 bases; bases with no gene match: 5. The CDR3 DNA sequence: TGTGCCAGCAGACCGGGACAGGGAATGAACACTGAAGCTTTCTTT. Amino acids: CASRPGQGMNTEAFF.

This clone was recorded at least ten times. V gene TRBV4-1 combines with J gene TRBJ2-7; no clear D. CDR1 and CDR2 (germline): MGHRA, YSYEKL. Trimming stripped 0 bases from V and 9 bases from J, with 12 bases between. The CDR3 has 13 amino acids. The CDR3 nucleotides are TGCGCCAGCAGCCAAGATACGGGTCTCGGGCAGTACTTC. Protein sequence: CASSQDTGLGQYF.

V is TRBV5-6 and J is TRBJ2-5, with 7 bases identical to TRBD2. With 0 bases clipped from V and 4 bases from J, the junction kept 12 bases outside the gene matches. The germline V gene has CDR1 SGHDT and CDR2 YYEEEE. The CDR3 runs 17 residues. CDR3 protein: CASSLARGGRRVETQYF. In DNA form, the CDR3 reads TGTGCCAGCAGCTTGGCCCGGGGCGGGAGACGGGTAGAGACCCAGTACTTC.

The J gene is TRBJ2-4, the V gene TRBV2, with TRBD1 identical over 7 bases. Per the germline V gene, CDR1 is SNHLY and CDR2 is FYNNEI. The CDR3 is 14 amino acids. V lost 5 bases, J lost 2 bases, and 3 bases stayed unmatched. Written as DNA, the CDR3 is TGTGCCAGCAGTTCACAGGGGACCAAAAACATTCAGTACTTC. Encoded protein: CASSSQGTKNIQYF. Based on the CDR3 plus reference TRBV2 and TRBJ2-4, the full variable domain is EPEVTQTPSHQVTQMGQEVILRCVPISNHLYFYWYRQILGQKVEFLVSFYNNEISEKSEIFDDQFSVERPDGSNFTLKIRSTKLEDSAMYFCASSSQGTKNIQYFGAGTRLSVL.

CDR3 sequence: CASSAWTGPYNEQFF. The CDR3 coding sequence is TGTGCCAGCAGCGCCTGGACAGGGCCCTACAATGAGCAGTTCTTC. The chain employs TRBV6-1 and TRBJ2-1; the match to TRBD1 covers 8 bases. The CDR3 is 15 residues long. Germline CDR1 MNHNS, CDR2 SASEGT. The J segment lost 2 bases and the V segment lost 6 bases, leaving 6 bases of the junction unmatched.

This clone was seen a few times. The CDR3 loop is CASSGQFYQPQHF. The CDR3 DNA sequence: TGCGCCAGCAGTGGACAGTTCTATCAGCCCCAGCATTTT. The genes are TRBV10-2 and TRBJ1-5; possible D gene TRBD1, 5 bases. V lost 4 bases, J lost 5 bases, and 9 bases lay in between. Germline V CDR1 and CDR2: WSHSY, SAAADI. This CDR3 has 13 amino acids.

This chain links TRBV6-5 with TRBJ2-1; the D gene is possibly TRBD2 (6 bases). Trimming removed 2 bases from V and 5 bases from J, with 13 bases in between. The CDR3 loop spans 15 amino acids. CDR1 is MNHEY, CDR2 SVGAGI, per germline. The CDR3 coding sequence is TGTGCCAGCAGTTACCGGCGGGGAGTTAACAATGAGCAGTTCTTC. Its translation is CASSYRRGVNNEQFF.

This clone was seen once. The CDR3: CASSVHSTGELFF. In DNA, the CDR3 is TGTGCCAGTAGTGTCCACAGCACCGGGGAGCTGTTTTTT. The chain has TRBV19 and TRBJ2-2; no clear D. Trimming pared 5 bases from V and 4 bases from J, leaving 8 bases between. The germline V gene has CDR1 LNHDA and CDR2 SQIVND (reference sequence). The CDR3 contains 13 residues.

This chain links TRBV9 with TRBJ2-3; perhaps TRBD2 as D (6 bases). Trimming removed 0 bases from V and 6 bases from J, with 14 bases in between. The germline gives CDR1 SGDLS, CDR2 YYNGEE. The CDR3 runs 15 residues. The CDR3 loop reads CASSVARGNRDTQYF. The CDR3 DNA follows: TGTGCCAGCAGCGTAGCCCGGGGGAATAGGGATACGCAGTATTTT.

The rearrangement joins TRBV30 to TRBJ1-6, with no clear D. The germline V gene encodes CDR1 GTSNPN and CDR2 SVGIG (reference sequence). Between the trimmed V and J ends, which lost 0 bases and 5 bases, there was a span of 8 bases. This CDR3 is 14 amino acids long. The CDR3 loop is CAWSVRLDNSPLHF. CDR3 nucleotides: TGTGCCTGGAGTGTGAGACTGGATAATTCACCCCTCCACTTT.

This rearrangement joins TRBV5-1 to TRBJ2-3; TRBD1 matches 9 bases. CDR3 length equals 15 residues. J was trimmed by 6 bases and V by 7 bases; bases with no gene match: 12. Germline CDR1 and CDR2: SGHRS and YFSETQ. DNA for the CDR3: TGCGCCAGCCTATTCGGGACAGGGACCGCCGATACGCAGTATTTT. Its translation: CASLFGTGTADTQYF.

This chain uses TRBV7-9 with TRBJ2-4; D is possibly TRBD1 (7 bases). The V gene's germline CDR1 is SEHNR and CDR2 FQNEAQ (reference sequence). The CDR3 consists of 17 residues. Deletions cut 4 bases from V and 0 bases from J, with 16 bases between. CDR3 DNA sequence: TGTGCCAGCAGCTCAAGGGGCGGGACAGTAGCCAAAAACATTCAGTACTTC. Translating gives CASSSRGGTVAKNIQYF.

The chain employs TRBV30 and TRBJ1-2; D unresolved. Trimming left V 4 bases short and J 7 bases short, with 16 bases between. The CDR3 sequence is 13 residues long. Germline V gives CDR1 GTSNPN, CDR2 SVGIG (reference sequence). CDR3 residues: CAWNRPGEGGYTF. The DNA of the CDR3 is TGTGCCTGGAATAGACCCGGTGAGGGTGGCTACACCTTC.

V and J are TRBV5-1 and TRBJ2-2, with 8 bases lining up with TRBD1. The germline V gene has CDR1 SGHRS and CDR2 YFSETQ. V lost 0 bases and J lost 4; bases outside the gene matches: 11. This CDR3 is 18 amino acids long. The CDR3 region has the DNA TGCGCCAGCAGCTTGGATGCAATGCAGGGGGCAGGCACCGGGGAGCTGTTTTTT. It yields the protein CASSLDAMQGAGTGELFF. Full variable domain (remainder filled in from reference TRBV5-1 and TRBJ2-2): KAGVTQTPRYLIKTRGQQVTLSCSPISGHRSVSWYQQTPGQGLQFLFEYFSETQRNKGNFPGRFSGRQFSNSRSEMNVSTLELGDSALYLCASSLDAMQGAGTGELFFGEGSRLTVL.

This chain uses TRBV19 with TRBJ1-4, with a possible D match to TRBD1 (5 bases). V lost 5 bases and J lost 4, with 11 bases in between. The CDR3 length is 14 residues. The germline CDR1 and CDR2 sequences are LNHDA and SQIVND (reference sequence). The CDR3 DNA is TGTGCCAGTAGTGCCAACAGGTTTAATGAAAAACTGTTTTTT. Its protein product is CASSANRFNEKLFF.

This chain joins TRBV5-1 and TRBJ2-7, with D possibly being TRBD1 (5 bases). The CDR3 totals 15 residues. Germline V CDR1 and CDR2: SGHRS, YFSETQ. V gave up 6 bases and J gave up 4 bases, with 20 bases separating them. The CDR3 region is CASNPQGVGPYEQYF. The CDR3 DNA follows: TGCGCCAGCAACCCTCAGGGTGTTGGACCATACGAGCAGTACTTC.

This rearrangement joins TRBV18 to TRBJ2-7, with D maybe TRBD1 (6 bases). This CDR3 comprises 14 residues. CDR1 and CDR2 (germline): KGHSH, LQKENI. The ends were cut back, 3 bases at V and 4 bases at J, with 13 bases in the middle. The CDR3 nucleotides read TGTGCCAGCTCACCCGCCCCAGGGGAATACGAGCAGTACTTC. It specifies CASSPAPGEYEQYF. The complete variable domain, with remaining parts taken from reference TRBV18 and TRBJ2-7, reads NAGVMQNPRHLVRRRGQEARLRCSPMKGHSHVYWYRQLPEEGLKFMVYLQKENIIDESGMPKERFSAEFPKEGPSILRIQQVVRGDSAAYFCASSPAPGEYEQYFGPGTRLTVT.

V usage is TRBV5-4 and J usage is TRBJ2-7; TRBD2 agrees at 8 bases. The CDR3 has 16 residues. CDR1 is SGHNT and CDR2 is YYREEE in the germline V gene (reference sequence). Trimming cost V 0 bases and J 2 bases; bases outside gene matches: 7. The CDR3 nucleotides read TGTGCCAGCAGCTTGGAGGTCGGCGGGAGGCCCTACGAGCAGTACTTC. Translated, it gives CASSLEVGGRPYEQYF. Full variable domain (outside the CDR3, taken from reference TRBV5-4 and TRBJ2-7): ETGVTQSPTHLIKTRGQQVTLRCSSQSGHNTVSWYQQALGQGPQFIFQYYREEENGRGNFPPRFSGLQFPNYSSELNVNALELDDSALYLCASSLEVGGRPYEQYFGPGTRLTVT.

The chain uses TRBV5-1 and TRBJ1-5, with D possibly matching TRBD1 (5 bases). The CDR3 extends over 14 amino acids. V dropped 0 bases and J dropped 4 bases, with 8 bases sitting between them. Germline V CDR1 and CDR2: SGHRS, YFSETQ. The CDR3 loop reads CASSLDAGNQPQHF. The CDR3 DNA reads as TGCGCCAGCAGCTTGGATGCAGGGAATCAGCCCCAGCATTTT.

This clone occurred a few times. The rearrangement joins TRBV6-1 to TRBJ1-4, with D unclear. In germline, CDR1 is MNHNS, CDR2 SASEGT. This CDR3 region has 16 residues. V was pared by 4 bases and J by 5 bases, with 17 bases between. The CDR3 DNA follows: TGTGCCAGCAGTGGACGTTTGGGGAGCCTCAATGAAAAACTGTTTTTT. It specifies CASSGRLGSLNEKLFF.